Below are 20 T cell receptor beta chains sequenced from a single sample in a study of EBV T-cell therapy then PD-1 blockade in nasopharyngeal carcinoma. This sample's treatment: AdE1-LMPpoly-expanded autologous EBV-specific T-cell therapy followed by anti-PD-1 nivolumab. Antigen specificity for these receptors is unknown. TCRdb's copy holds only in-frame clones and misses some; the assay was immunoSEQ multiplex PCR. The sample holds about 17,000 clones, approximately 80% seen once. Sequencing used CD8+ T cells from blood, obtained at day 0 from a patient whose treatment included autologous EBV-specific T cells and nivolumab. Every receptor here comes from a man aged 35 to 55 with nasopharyngeal carcinoma.

The J gene is TRBJ2-3, the V gene TRBV19, with D possibly TRBD1 on 6 matching bases. This CDR3 has 17 residues. The V gene's germline CDR1 is LNHDA and CDR2 SQIVND (reference sequence). V was trimmed by 4 bases and J by 2 bases, leaving 19 bases between them. The CDR3 is CASSTTLQGSLTDTQYF. The CDR3 bases are TGTGCCAGTAGTACAACCCTACAGGGCTCGCTCACAGATACGCAGTATTTT. Looking up the rest from reference TRBV19 and TRBJ2-3 gives the full variable domain: DGGITQSPKYLFRKEGQNVTLSCEQNLNHDAMYWYRQDPGQGLRLIYYSQIVNDFQKGDIAEGYSVSREKKESFPLTVTSAQKNPTAFYLCASSTTLQGSLTDTQYFGPGTRLTVL.

The CDR3 DNA reads TGTGCCAGCGGAAGTTCACCCCTCCACTTT. Protein sequence: CASGSSPLHF. The gene calls are TRBV28 and TRBJ1-6; D unresolved. Between the trimmed V and J ends, which lost 8 bases and 9 bases, there was a span of 5 bases. From germline, CDR1 is MDHEN and CDR2 SYDVKM. The CDR3 runs 10 residues.

V and J are TRBV5-5 and TRBJ1-4; D not resolved. This CDR3 has 13 residues. CDR1 and CDR2 from the germline V gene are SGHKS and YYEKEE (reference sequence). Trimming removed 3 bases from V and 3 bases from J, with 6 bases in between. CDR3: CASSWVPNEKLFF. Written as DNA, the CDR3 is TGTGCCAGCAGCTGGGTACCTAATGAAAAACTGTTTTTT.

This clone was recorded a few times. This sequence joins TRBV7-9 and TRBJ1-2; D uncertain. V gave up 8 bases and J gave up 3 bases, with 19 bases separating them. This CDR3 region has 15 residues. Germline V gene lookup returns CDR1 SEHNR and CDR2 FQNEAQ (reference sequence). Written as DNA, the CDR3 is TGTGCCAGCGAAAGGAAGGGAGGTGGAGACTATGGCTACACCTTC. It is translated as CASERKGGGDYGYTF.

This clone appeared once. This rearrangement joins TRBV15 to TRBJ1-5; tentative D call: TRBD1 (6 bases). CDR1 and CDR2 from the germline V gene are LNHNV and YYDKDF (reference sequence). The CDR3 sequence is 14 residues long. V gave up 5 bases and J gave up 4 bases, with 12 bases separating them. CDR3 amino acids: CATSRGHENQPQHF. For the CDR3, the DNA is TGTGCCACCAGCCGGGGACACGAGAATCAGCCCCAGCATTTT.

V is TRBV28 and J is TRBJ2-3, with 7 bases that match TRBD2. Germline V gene sequence: CDR1 MDHEN, CDR2 SYDVKM. The CDR3 is 15 amino acids. V shed 7 bases and J 0 bases; nucleotides not matched to a gene: 7. In DNA form, the CDR3 reads TGTGCCAGCAACCAGCGGGGTTCTAGCACAGATACGCAGTATTTT. Protein product: CASNQRGSSTDTQYF.

This chain links TRBV9 with TRBJ2-1; weak D call: TRBD1 (6 bases). With 4 bases removed from V and 0 bases from J, the gap between germline ends came to 20 bases. The CDR3 runs 18 residues. Germline V gene data show CDR1 as SGDLS and CDR2 as YYNGEE. As DNA, the CDR3 is TGTGCCAGCAGCCACCGCCACAAGACAGGCAGCTCCTACAATGAGCAGTTCTTC. It codes for CASSHRHKTGSSYNEQFF.

The rearrangement links TRBV18 to TRBJ1-4; maybe TRBD1 (6 bases). CDR1 KGHSH and CDR2 LQKENI come from the germline V gene. The length of the CDR3 is 14 residues. The V gene lost 6 bases and the J gene lost 7 bases, with 15 bases spanning the gap. The CDR3 coding sequence is TGTGCCAGCTCCCTCCAGGGAGGGGGTGAAAAACTGTTTTTT. Translated: CASSLQGGGEKLFF.

This chain joins TRBV12-2 and TRBJ2-7; the DNA was not compared with TRBD2, the D call given in the table. TRBV12-2 is annotated as a pseudogene. The CDR3 spans 16 residues. The CDR3 DNA is TGTGCAAGTCGCTTAGCGGCACGGGTACCTTCCTACGAGCAGTACTTC. It codes for CASRLAARVPSYEQYF.

The gene calls are TRBV4-1 and TRBJ2-4; no reliable D call. V lost 1 base to trimming and J lost 8 bases, with 6 bases between them. The CDR3 is made up of 12 amino acids. The germline V gene has CDR1 MGHRA and CDR2 YSYEKL. CDR3 DNA: TGCGCCAGCAGCCAAGGATGGGACATTCAGTACTTC. Protein product: CASSQGWDIQYF.

This clone was observed a single time. The chain is built from TRBV28 and TRBJ1-1; 10 positions agree with TRBD1. The CDR3 contains 15 residues. From germline, CDR1 is MDHEN and CDR2 SYDVKM. V lost 6 bases to trimming and J lost 2 bases; unmatched junction nucleotides: 6. The DNA for the CDR3 is TGTGCCAGCAGCGAGAGGGACAGGGGAAACACTGAAGCTTTCTTT. Protein product: CASSERDRGNTEAFF. The full variable domain, completed using reference TRBV28 and TRBJ1-1, is DVKVTQSSRYLVKRTGEKVFLECVQDMDHENMFWYRQDPGLGLRLIYFSYDVKMKEKGDIPEGYSVSREKKERFSLILESASTNQTSMYLCASSERDRGNTEAFFGQGTRLTVV.

V and J are TRBV6-1 and TRBJ2-7; a possible D gene is TRBD1 (5 bases). CDR3 length equals 14 residues. The V gene's germline CDR1 is MNHNS and CDR2 SASEGT. Between the trimmed V and J ends, which lost 1 base and 1 base, there was a span of 8 bases. The CDR3 here is CASSEGDSSYEQYF. In nucleotides, the CDR3 is TGTGCCAGCAGTGAAGGCGACAGTTCCTACGAGCAGTACTTC.

The chain is built from TRBV13 and TRBJ1-5, with 10 nucleotides matching TRBD1. CDR3 length: 16 residues. The germline gives CDR1 PRHDT, CDR2 FYEKMQ (reference sequence). J was trimmed by 4 bases and V by 5 bases; bases with no gene match: 8. The CDR3 sequence is CASSLTGQGFNQPQHF. DNA for the CDR3: TGTGCCAGCAGCCTTACGGGACAGGGGTTTAATCAGCCCCAGCATTTT.

This chain connects TRBV19 to TRBJ1-1, with unresolved D. The CDR3 length is 12 residues. Trimming removed 11 bases from V and 1 base from J, with 11 bases in between. In germline, CDR1 is LNHDA, CDR2 SQIVND (reference sequence). For the CDR3, the DNA is TGTGCCGTTCGGACGGCGAACACTGAAGCTTTCTTT. Translation gives CAVRTANTEAFF.

J is TRBJ1-6 and V is TRBV7-9; a possible D gene is TRBD1 (5 bases). Trimming pared 5 bases from V and 12 bases from J, leaving 11 bases between. Germline lookup yields CDR1 SEHNR and CDR2 FQNEAQ (reference sequence). The CDR3 length is 12 residues. The DNA of the CDR3 is TGTGCCAGCAGCGCCGGGGGGGGACCCCTCCACTTT. Translating it yields CASSAGGGPLHF.

The chain recombines TRBV7-9 with TRBJ2-3; D might be TRBD1 (5 bases). Germline V gene data show CDR1 as SEHNR and CDR2 as FQNEAQ (reference sequence). Trimming removed 7 bases from V and 2 bases from J, with 13 bases in between. This CDR3 region has 14 residues. CDR3 loop: CASTPKDNTDTQYF. The CDR3 nucleotides read TGTGCCAGCACCCCCAAGGACAACACAGATACGCAGTATTTT.

The J gene is TRBJ2-7, the V gene TRBV6-6, with D unclear. CDR3 length: 14 amino acids. Looked up from germline, CDR1 is MNHNY and CDR2 is SVGAGI (reference sequence). Trimming cost V 0 bases and J 0 bases, with 6 bases left between them. CDR3 DNA: TGTGCCAGCAGTTACTCCTGGGGCTCCTACGAGCAGTACTTC. Translating it yields CASSYSWGSYEQYF.

V and J are TRBV7-9 and TRBJ1-6; no firm D call. Trimming cost V 1 base and J 9 bases, with 13 bases left between them. The CDR3 totals 15 residues. The germline CDR1 and CDR2 sequences are SEHNR and FQNEAQ (reference sequence). CDR3 sequence reads: CASSLDGQAGSPLHF. Written as DNA, the CDR3 is TGTGCCAGCAGCTTAGACGGGCAGGCGGGTTCACCCCTCCACTTT. Full variable domain (missing parts from reference TRBV7-9 and TRBJ1-6): DTGVSQNPRHKITKRGQNVTFRCDPISEHNRLYWYRQTLGQGPEFLTYFQNEAQLEKSRLLSDRFSAERPKGSFSTLEIQRTEQGDSAMYLCASSLDGQAGSPLHFGNGTRLTVT.

The chain uses TRBV20-1 and TRBJ1-2; a weak D match, TRBD1 (5 bases). The CDR3 is 11 amino acids. V was trimmed by 3 bases and J by 4 bases, leaving 6 bases between them. Germline V gene sequence: CDR1 DFQATT, CDR2 SNEGSKA (reference sequence). The CDR3 DNA sequence: TGCAGTGCTAGGACAGCCTATGGCTACACCTTC. The encoded protein is CSARTAYGYTF.

V and J are TRBV4-1 and TRBJ2-2; D possibly corresponds to TRBD2 (5 bases). V was clipped by 2 bases and J by 6 bases, with 16 bases between them. In germline, CDR1 is MGHRA, CDR2 YSYEKL. This CDR3 contains 16 residues. The CDR3 DNA follows: TGCGCCAGCAGCCAATATACTCAGCAGCGGCCCGGGGAGCTGTTTTTT. It yields the protein CASSQYTQQRPGELFF.